One and the same sample provided the 3 T cell receptor beta chains below, sequenced in a study of memory CD4+ T cells and cytomegalovirus serostatus. The sort gate was single viable CD3+CD4+CD8-CD45RO+ cells for memory CD4+ T cells. Libraries were prepared by immunoSEQ multiplex PCR; TCRdb keeps only in-frame clonotypes and omits some of them. The sample carries tens of thousands of clones, around 80% recorded once. Sequenced input: memory CD4+ T cells from blood. These receptors were collected from an adult in good health and CMV-seronegative.

This clone occurred a few times. V is TRBV2 and J is TRBJ1-1; 7 positions agree with TRBD1. V was clipped by 2 bases and J by 5 bases; unmatched bases: 8. The germline CDR1 and CDR2 sequences are SNHLY and FYNNEI. The CDR3 runs 15 residues. The CDR3 nucleotides are TGTGCCAGCAGTGAAAATCGACAGGGCGGGACTGAAGCTTTCTTT. It specifies CASSENRQGGTEAFF.

The rearrangement uses TRBV21-1 and TRBJ1-1; the D call TRBD1 from the table was never checked on the DNA. TRBV21-1 is labeled a pseudogene. The CDR3 has 14 amino acids. The CDR3 nucleotides read TGTGCCAGCCCGACCGGCAGGGTGAACACTGAAGCTTTCTTT. It yields the protein CASPTGRVNTEAFF.

The CDR3 protein is CASHPGSIGETQYF. For the CDR3, the DNA is TGCGCCAGCCACCCGGGTTCGATCGGGGAGACCCAGTACTTC. The chain employs TRBV5-1 and TRBJ2-5; no clear D gene. The CDR3 length is 14 residues. Germline V gene sequence: CDR1 SGHRS, CDR2 YFSETQ. Deletions cut 7 bases from V and 5 bases from J, with 18 bases between. The entire variable domain, with the rest obtained from reference TRBV5-1 and TRBJ2-5, is as follows: KAGVTQTPRYLIKTRGQQVTLSCSPISGHRSVSWYQQTPGQGLQFLFEYFSETQRNKGNFPGRFSGRQFSNSRSEMNVSTLELGDSALYLCASHPGSIGETQYFGPGTRLLVL.